The T cell receptor beta chain described here comes from a study of neurological immune-mediated disorders. General study results and limits: Private repertoires in all groups were suggested by the finding that expanded clones across subjects shared no CDR3 amino acid sequences.

Germline V gene sequence: CDR1 SGHRS, CDR2 YFSETQ. The V end lost 2 bases, the J end lost 4 bases, and 15 bases lay between the germline ends. The CDR3 loop spans 15 amino acids. This clonotype was counted at least ten times. Antigen: not known. It was by 5'RACE with 10-nucleotide random UMIs that the cDNA was made. TCRdb recomputed calls from the 5' RACE reads with MiXCR, one row per CDR3 protein. The sample yields under 50,000 distinct CDR3 sequences, around 25% seen once. The sequence came from a woman in her 70s in good health. Sequenced: PBMCs. The V and J genes are TRBV5-1 and TRBJ1-2; D unresolved. DNA of the CDR3: TGCGCCAGCAGCTTTGGGTCCGGGTCTAGCTATGGCTACACCTTC. Translated, it gives CASSFGSGSSYGYTF.